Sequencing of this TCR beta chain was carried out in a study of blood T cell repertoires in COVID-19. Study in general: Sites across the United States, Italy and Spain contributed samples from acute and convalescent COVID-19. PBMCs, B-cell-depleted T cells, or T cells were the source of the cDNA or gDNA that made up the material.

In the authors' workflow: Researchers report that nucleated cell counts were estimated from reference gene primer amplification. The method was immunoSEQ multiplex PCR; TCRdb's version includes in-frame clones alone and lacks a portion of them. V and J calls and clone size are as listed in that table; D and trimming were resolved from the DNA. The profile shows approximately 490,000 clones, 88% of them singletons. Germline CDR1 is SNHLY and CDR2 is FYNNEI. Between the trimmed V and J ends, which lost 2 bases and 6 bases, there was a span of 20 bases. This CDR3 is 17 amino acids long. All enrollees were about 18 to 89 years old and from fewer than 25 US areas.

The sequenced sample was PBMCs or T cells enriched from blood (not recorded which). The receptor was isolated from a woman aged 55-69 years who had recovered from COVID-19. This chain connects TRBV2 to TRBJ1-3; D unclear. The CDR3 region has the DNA TGTGCCAGCAGTGAAAACGCCGAAACCCGAGGGAAAAACACCATATATTTT. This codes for CASSENAETRGKNTIYF.